The clone carrying this T cell receptor beta chain was observed a handful of times. This sample was taken from a study of T-cell memory formation after mild COVID-19. MiXCR, run by TCRdb on the 5' RACE reads, gives a single entry per CDR3 protein. The table has about 560,000 distinct CDR3 sequences, 15% to 20% seen once. The CDR3 has 15 amino acids. Germline trimming cut 7 bases from V and 1 base from J; bases unmatched to any gene: 10. Germline V CDR1 and CDR2: SGHRS, YFSETQ. This receptor was taken from an adult woman who had mild COVID-19 (a few samples of this study predate the infection). Cell type and time point are not known. The V call is TRBV5-1, the J call TRBJ1-1; TRBD1 matches at 7 bases. Source material: PBMCs or a T cell subset sorted from them (not recorded which). CDR3 in DNA: TGCGCCAGCGACAAGGGCACAGGGGAGAACACTGAAGCTTTCTTT. It yields the protein CASDKGTGENTEAFF.